A selection of T cell receptor beta chains follows, all from one sample in a study of blood T cell repertoires in COVID-19. The method was immunoSEQ multiplex PCR; TCRdb's version includes in-frame clones alone and lacks a portion of them. The repertoire holds 210,000 or so clones, with 88% as singletons. The sample taken for sequencing was PBMCs or T cells enriched from blood (not recorded which). The receptors were gathered from a woman aged 25 to 39 who had been exposed to COVID-19. CDR3s include the opening cysteine and the closing phenylalanine or tryptophan. A D gene is named only where the DNA matches it firmly. A row's size may be missing; if present it is once, few, many or a size class.

J gene	V gene	D gene	clone size	CDR3 protein	CDR3 DNA
TRBJ2-1	TRBV10-3	TRBD2	NA	CAISASGSSSSYNEQFF	TGTGCCATCAGTGCTAGCGGGAGTTCTAGCTCCTACAATGAGCAGTTCTTC
TRBJ1-2	TRBV6-5	NA	once	CASSRYRNYNYGYTF	TGTGCCAGCAGTCGTTACAGGAATTATAACTATGGCTACACCTTC
TRBJ1-2	TRBV19	TRBD1	NA	CATKSATGGAGRGYTF	TGTGCCACTAAGTCGGCCACAGGGGGCGCGGGAAGGGGCTACACCTTC
TRBJ2-1	TRBV24-1	NA	NA	CATSDLPPRGFNEQFF	TGTGCCACCAGTGATTTGCCCCCCCGGGGATTTAATGAGCAGTTCTTC
TRBJ2-7	TRBV27	TRBD2	NA	CASSAKRTSGPYEQYF	TGTGCCAGCAGTGCAAAGAGGACTAGCGGCCCCTACGAGCAGTACTTC
TRBJ1-1	TRBV5-1	TRBD1	once	CASSPHYDRVAEAFF	TGCGCCAGCAGCCCGCATTACGACAGGGTGGCTGAAGCTTTCTTT
TRBJ2-7	TRBV20-1	NA	once	CSASFISYEQYF	TGCAGTGCTAGTTTCATCTCCTACGAGCAGTACTTC
TRBJ1-4	TRBV5-4	TRBD1	NA	CASSLDGTGNEKLFF	TGTGCCAGCAGCTTGGATGGGACAGGGAACGAAAAACTGTTTTTT
TRBJ2-3	TRBV2	NA	NA	CASSVPLTDTQYF	TGTGCCAGCAGTGTCCCCCTCACAGATACGCAGTATTTT
TRBJ2-1	TRBV7-7	NA	NA	CASSPLQGTYNEQFF	TGTGCCAGCAGCCCCCTACAGGGCACCTACAATGAGCAGTTCTTC
TRBJ2-4	TRBV5-1	TRBD2	NA	CASSLDGAGGHLAKNIQYF	TGCGCCAGCAGCCTGGACGGGGCGGGAGGGCACCTAGCCAAAAACATTCAGTACTTC
TRBJ2-1	TRBV20-1	NA	NA	CSASYQYGLNNEQFF	TGCAGTGCTAGTTATCAGTATGGACTCAACAATGAGCAGTTCTTC
TRBJ2-5	TRBV9	TRBD2	NA	CASSVVGGGPQETQYF	TGTGCCAGCAGCGTAGTGGGGGGAGGGCCTCAAGAGACCCAGTACTTC
TRBJ1-2	TRBV15	NA	few	CATSRWEGVEGYTF	TGTGCCACCAGCAGATGGGAGGGGGTGGAAGGCTACACCTTC
TRBJ1-6	TRBV30	NA	NA	CAWSAGHNSPLHF	TGTGCCTGGAGTGCAGGGCACAATTCACCCCTCCACTTT
TRBJ1-2	TRBV6-5	NA	NA	CASTQGISGYTF	TGTGCCAGCACACAGGGTATATCTGGCTACACCTTC
TRBJ2-1	TRBV2	TRBD2	NA	CASLLADLSYNEQFF	TGTGCCAGCCTCCTAGCGGACCTCTCCTACAATGAGCAGTTCTTC
TRBJ1-2	TRBV30	TRBD1	NA	CAWKGQGLDGYTF	TGTGCCTGGAAGGGACAGGGTTTGGATGGCTACACCTTC
TRBJ1-6	TRBV4-1	TRBD1	NA	CASSQVEGQGHSPLHF	TGCGCCAGCAGCCAAGTGGAGGGACAGGGACATTCACCCCTCCACTTT
TRBJ1-2	TRBV7-2	NA	NA	CASSLARQSYGYTF	TGTGCCAGCAGCTTAGCGCGACAGTCGTATGGCTACACCTTC
TRBJ2-7	TRBV9	NA	NA	CASSLGGGVSGEQYF	TGTGCCAGCAGCCTAGGGGGAGGAGTCTCTGGAGAGCAGTACTTC